The T cell receptor beta chain under discussion was sequenced for a study of CD8+CD57+ T cells in acquired aplastic anemia (dated by TCRdb to 2016 to 2018). Broadly, across the study: On average, sorted CD4+ and CD8+ cells yielded around 3.1 ug of extracted DNA, with a range of 0.2 to 27.4 ug. CD8+CD57+ expansion was defined as a frequency above the mean frequency observed in healthy subjects. What the work shows at the level of the full study, not this receptor alone: CD8+ Simpson's diversity did not differ significantly between patients and healthy controls (P=0.060). Around 30 CD8+ CDR3 sequences were found in both patients and controls but appeared to be highly expressed in patients and within the immunodominant clones of the patients.

Many counts were recorded for this clonotype. Its binding antigen is unknown. No base quality information exists; no much larger clone differs at one position. CDR1 and CDR2 were assigned from the germline V gene as SGHRS and YFSETQ. The CDR3 starts with the cysteine, ends with the phenylalanine, and has 16 residues. Only CDR3 DNA is held: 48 bases, read in frame from base 1. V is cut by 3 bases and J by 0 bases, and the space between the germline ends is 13 bases. Flow cytometry had shown CD8+CD57+ cell expansion in the patients selected for sequencing. Severe acquired aplastic anemia was diagnosed in all patients according to International Study of Aplastic Anemia and Agranulocytosis and Camitta criteria. No therapy had been received by the patients at the time of blood sampling. In the study, sorted CD4+ and CD8+ blood T cells from patients with severe aplastic anemia and from healthy subjects underwent deep sequencing of TCR repertoires. In the USA, patient enrollment took place under clinicaltrials.gov protocols 00001620, 01623167, 00001397, 00071045, 00081523 and 00961064. Ficoll-Paque density gradient centrifugation was used to isolate peripheral blood mononuclear cells. CD4+ and CD8+ T cells were sorted by FACS or magnetic beads before DNA extraction.

Genomic DNA was used as template for profiling of TCR beta VDJ combinations and CDR3 sequences. An Illumina HiSeq 2000 was used for TCR repertoire sequencing. In the authors' own workflow: Repertoires were assessed using TRBV/TRBJ rearrangement plots, CDR3 size and DJ length profiles, and Simpson's diversity index. The most abundant DNA sequence in the deep sequencing data was taken as the immunodominant clone. CDR3 amino acid sequences were checked for sharing between subjects and were compared against published repertoires and the VDJdb database. Through fastp at Q25 and MiXCR, TCRdb rebuilt clones from the public reads, retaining in-frame beta chains. All rows with the same CDR3 protein become a single entry with the most common DNA and genes. The V and J calls reflect TCRdb's pipeline rather than the authors' work. The sample data list around 220,000 distinct CDR3 sequences, and 40% to 60% of these were observed just once. Together, the top ten hold around 20% of the sample.

The specimen was sorted CD4+, CD8+, or CD8+CD57+ T cells (not recorded which) from PBMCs. Rearrangement joined TRBV5-1 to TRBJ1-3; the D gene is not confidently resolved. This TCR derives from a human donor with aplastic anemia. CDR3 protein: CASSSRTDPSGNTIYF. The DNA is as follows: TGCGCCAGCAGCTCCAGGACGGACCCCTCTGGAAACACCATATATTTT.